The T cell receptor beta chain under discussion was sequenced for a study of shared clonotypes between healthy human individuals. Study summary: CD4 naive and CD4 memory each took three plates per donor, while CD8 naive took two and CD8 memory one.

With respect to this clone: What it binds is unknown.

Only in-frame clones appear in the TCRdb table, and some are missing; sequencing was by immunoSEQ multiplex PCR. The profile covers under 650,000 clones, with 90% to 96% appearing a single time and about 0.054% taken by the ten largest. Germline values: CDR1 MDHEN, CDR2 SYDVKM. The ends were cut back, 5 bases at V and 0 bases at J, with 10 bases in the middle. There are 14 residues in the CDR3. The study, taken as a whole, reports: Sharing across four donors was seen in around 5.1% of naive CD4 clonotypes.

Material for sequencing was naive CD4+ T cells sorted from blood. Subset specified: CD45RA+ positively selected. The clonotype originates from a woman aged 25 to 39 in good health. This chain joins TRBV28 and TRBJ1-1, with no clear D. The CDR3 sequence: CASSKQFMNTEAFF. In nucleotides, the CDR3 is TGTGCCAGCAGTAAACAGTTTATGAACACTGAAGCTTTCTTT.